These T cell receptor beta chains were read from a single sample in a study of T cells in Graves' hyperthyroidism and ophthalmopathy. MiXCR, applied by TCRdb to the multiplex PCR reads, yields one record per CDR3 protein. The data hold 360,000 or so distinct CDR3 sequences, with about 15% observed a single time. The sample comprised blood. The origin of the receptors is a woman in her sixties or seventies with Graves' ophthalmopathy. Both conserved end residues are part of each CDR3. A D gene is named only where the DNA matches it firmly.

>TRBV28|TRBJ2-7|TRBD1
CASSLWGTGTIISYEQYF
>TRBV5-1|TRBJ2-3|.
CASSINTGGTDTQYF
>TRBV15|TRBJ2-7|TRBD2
CATSRLAVEQYF
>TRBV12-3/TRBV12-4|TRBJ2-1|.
CASSLDWSFPGNEQSF
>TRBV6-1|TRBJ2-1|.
CASSEDGTDYNEQFF
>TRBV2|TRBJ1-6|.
CASSVETPRNNSPLHF
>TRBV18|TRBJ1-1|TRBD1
CASSPTQGGTEAFF
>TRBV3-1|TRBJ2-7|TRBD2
CASSQGGRLYEQYF
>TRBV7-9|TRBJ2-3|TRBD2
CASRVAGGPSTDTQYF
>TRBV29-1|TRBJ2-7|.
CSVVGTQGGGYEQYF
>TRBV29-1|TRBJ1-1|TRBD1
CSVTGAGAFF
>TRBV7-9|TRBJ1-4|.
CAGLRGGTNEKLFF
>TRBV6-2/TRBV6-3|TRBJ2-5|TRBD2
CASNPGTSGQETQYF
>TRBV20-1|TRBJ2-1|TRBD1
CSATTGGRYNEQFF
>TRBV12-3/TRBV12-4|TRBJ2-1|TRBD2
CASSEAGRAGEQFF
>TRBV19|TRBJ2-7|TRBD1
CASSTGTGGNYEQYF
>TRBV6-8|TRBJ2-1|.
CASSYSNYNEQFF
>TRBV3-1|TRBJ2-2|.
CASSPPHVGTGELFF
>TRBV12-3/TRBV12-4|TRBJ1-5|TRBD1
CASEQGGNQPQHF
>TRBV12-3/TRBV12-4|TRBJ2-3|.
CASSLQASVTDTQYF
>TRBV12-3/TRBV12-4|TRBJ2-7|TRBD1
CASSSGQGYYEQYF
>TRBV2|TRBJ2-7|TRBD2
CASSSRRLAGIEQYF
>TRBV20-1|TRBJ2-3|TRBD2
CSASPAGGGTSGRWAYF
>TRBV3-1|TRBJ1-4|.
CASSQDLGKLFF
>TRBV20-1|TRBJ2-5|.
CSASIGSETQYF
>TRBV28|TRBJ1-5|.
CASTPWGRVNQPQHF
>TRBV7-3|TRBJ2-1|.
CASSPDFSSYNEQFF
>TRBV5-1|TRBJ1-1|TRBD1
CASSPTGVDTEAFF
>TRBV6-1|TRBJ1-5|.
CASGGRNQPQHF
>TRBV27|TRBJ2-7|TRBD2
CASSPYGTRGYEQYF
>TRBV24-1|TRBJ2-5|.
CATSDSRETQETQYF
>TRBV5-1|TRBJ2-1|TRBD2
CASSLPSGVNEQFF
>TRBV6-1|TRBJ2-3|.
CASSERGITDTQYF
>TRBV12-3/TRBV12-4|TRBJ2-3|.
CASSFSTLPDTQYF